These 8 T cell receptor beta chains were all obtained from the same sample, sequenced in a study of shared clonotypes between healthy human individuals. Assay used: immunoSEQ multiplex PCR; TCRdb lists only in-frame clones, some missing. The table lists 800,000 to 1,200,000 clones, about four fifths of them singletons. Sequences were obtained from memory CD4+ T cells from PBMCs. Subset here: CD45RA-negative fraction. These receptor sequences come from a man between 18 and 29 years old in good health. Some clones in this sample may be carry-over from other donors' samples.

The chain couples TRBV5-1 to TRBJ2-7; 12 positions match TRBD2. The CDR3 totals 14 residues. The V and J ends lost 4 bases and 4 bases, in that order; junction bases with no gene match: 3. Germline CDR1 is SGHRS and CDR2 is YFSETQ. CDR3 DNA sequence: TGCGCCAGCAGCGAGGGACTAGCGGGTTACGAGCAGTACTTC. Its protein is CASSEGLAGYEQYF.

The V gene is TRBV28, the J gene TRBJ1-1, with no clear D. There are 14 residues in the CDR3. From germline, CDR1 is MDHEN and CDR2 SYDVKM. V lost 4 bases and J lost 1, with 10 bases in between. The CDR3 reads CASSSVSANTEAFF. Here the CDR3 DNA reads TGTGCCAGCAGTTCCGTGAGTGCGAACACTGAAGCTTTCTTT.

This clone was recorded only once. The V call is TRBV27, the J call TRBJ2-2; no clear D. There are 14 residues in the CDR3. V was cut by 3 bases and J by 1 base, with 6 bases left in between. The germline V gene encodes CDR1 MNHEY and CDR2 SMNVEV (reference sequence). Here the CDR3 DNA reads TGTGCCAGCAGTTTGTGGTGGAACACCGGGGAGCTGTTTTTT. Its translation is CASSLWWNTGELFF.

The V gene is TRBV9, the J gene TRBJ2-6, with 8 bases identical to TRBD1. This CDR3 is 15 amino acids long. Germline CDR1 reads SGDLS; CDR2 reads YYNGEE. V dropped 4 bases and J dropped 5; count of bases not matched to a gene: 5. In DNA, the CDR3 is TGTGCCAGCAGCCCAAGGACAGGGCGGGCCAACGTCCTGACTTTC. This gives the protein CASSPRTGRANVLTF.

The chain is built from TRBV29-1 and TRBJ2-3; 10 bases are a match to TRBD1. V was pared by 6 bases and J by 4 bases, with 4 bases of the junction left unmatched. Germline-derived CDR1 and CDR2 are SQVTM and ANQGSEA. The CDR3 length is 13 residues. The CDR3 region has the DNA TGCAGCGTCCGACAGGGGGCTGCAGATACGCAGTATTTT. It specifies CSVRQGAADTQYF.

V is TRBV6-5 and J is TRBJ2-1; 13 bases agree with TRBD2. V trimming: 4 bases; J trimming: 4 bases; junction bases outside the gene matches: 4. The CDR3 consists of 16 residues. Germline CDR1 MNHEY, CDR2 SVGAGI. The CDR3 DNA is TGTGCCAGCAGTTTTGGACTAGCGGGAGCATACAATGAGCAGTTCTTC. Translation gives CASSFGLAGAYNEQFF.

The V call is TRBV27, the J call TRBJ2-1, with a tentative D call TRBD2 (6 bases). V shed 2 bases and J shed 9 bases, with 14 bases lying between them. This CDR3 has 14 amino acids. Germline V lookup: CDR1 MNHEY, CDR2 SMNVEV (reference sequence). The CDR3 sequence is CASSLESGVGEQFF. CDR3 coding DNA: TGTGCCAGCAGTTTAGAATCGGGAGTCGGTGAGCAGTTCTTC.

The chain links TRBV9 to TRBJ2-7, with 8 bases identical to TRBD1. Germline V gives CDR1 SGDLS, CDR2 YYNGEE. The J segment lost 6 bases and the V segment lost 3 bases, leaving 5 bases of the junction unmatched. This CDR3 spans 13 amino acids. The CDR3 coding sequence is TGTGCCAGCAGCGGCAGGGGGCGAGGCGAGCAGTACTTC. Its protein product is CASSGRGRGEQYF.